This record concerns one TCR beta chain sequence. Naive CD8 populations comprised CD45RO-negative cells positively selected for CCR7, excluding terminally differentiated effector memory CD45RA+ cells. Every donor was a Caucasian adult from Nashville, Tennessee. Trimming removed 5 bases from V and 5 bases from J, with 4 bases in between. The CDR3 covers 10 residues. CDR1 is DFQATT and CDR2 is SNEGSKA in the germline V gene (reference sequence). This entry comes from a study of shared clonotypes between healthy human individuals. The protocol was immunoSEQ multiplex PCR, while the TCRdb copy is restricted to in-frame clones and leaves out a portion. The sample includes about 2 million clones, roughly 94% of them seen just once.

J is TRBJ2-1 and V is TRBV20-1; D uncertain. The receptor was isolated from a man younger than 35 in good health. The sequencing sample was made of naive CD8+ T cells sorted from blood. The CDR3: CSAPHNEQFF. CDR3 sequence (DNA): TGCAGTGCTCCCCACAATGAGCAGTTCTTC.